The 28 T cell receptor beta chains listed next were all sequenced from one sample in a study of blood T cell repertoires in COVID-19. Measured with immunoSEQ multiplex PCR; TCRdb has only the in-frame clones, and not every one. The sample includes around 200,000 clones, approximately 87% of them seen just once. Sequenced input: peripheral blood. The source of these receptors is a man aged 65 to 85 with active or convalescent COVID-19.

The genes are TRBV9 and TRBJ2-5, with D possibly being TRBD2 (6 bases). CDR1 is SGDLS, CDR2 YYNGEE, per germline. Trimming took off 0 bases at V and 9 bases at J, with 15 bases between the two ends. The CDR3 length is 14 residues. CDR3 nucleotides: TGTGCCAGCAGCGTAGGGGAGGCTCTAGGGGCCCAGTACTTC. This translates into CASSVGEALGAQYF.

V is TRBV7-9 and J is TRBJ1-5, with TRBD1 matching over 7 bases. Germline loops: CDR1 SEHNR, CDR2 FQNEAQ (reference sequence). The V and J ends lost 6 bases and 4 bases, in that order; junction bases with no gene match: 6. The CDR3 length is 14 residues. Here the CDR3 reads CASSSDRINQPQHF. The CDR3 DNA follows: TGTGCCAGCAGTTCGGACAGGATTAATCAGCCCCAGCATTTT.

This chain connects TRBV7-2 to TRBJ2-4, with D possibly being TRBD2 (5 bases). V lost 2 bases to trimming and J lost 10 bases, with 6 bases between them. Germline loops: CDR1 SGHTA, CDR2 FQGNSA. The CDR3 contains 11 residues. Here the CDR3 reads CASSLSGIQYF. CDR3 bases: TGTGCCAGCAGCTTATCGGGGATTCAGTACTTC.

V is TRBV4-3 and J is TRBJ2-1; 8 bases are shared with TRBD2. This CDR3 is 15 amino acids long. Unmatched junction bases numbered 4, after V lost 3 bases and J lost 3 bases. Germline V gene sequence: CDR1 LGHNA, CDR2 YSLEER. The CDR3 reads CASSHLSGVYNEQFF. Written as DNA, the CDR3 is TGCGCCAGCAGCCACCTTAGCGGGGTCTACAATGAGCAGTTCTTC.

The chain recombines TRBV11-2 with TRBJ1-2; D not certain. Germline V gives CDR1 SGHAT, CDR2 FQNNGV. The V end lost 1 base, the J end lost 5 bases, and 8 bases lay between the germline ends. The CDR3 is 13 amino acids. The CDR3 nucleotides read TGTGCCAGCAGCTTAGTAGGAGAGTATGGCTACACCTTC. It specifies CASSLVGEYGYTF.

The genes are TRBV29-1 and TRBJ2-2; 8 nucleotides match TRBD2. The germline gives CDR1 SQVTM, CDR2 ANQGSEA. There are 15 residues in the CDR3. For the CDR3, the DNA is TGCCGCGCCTCGGGGGGGGCGGGGAACACCGGGGAGCTGTTTTTT. This translates into CRASGGAGNTGELFF.

The V call is TRBV5-1, the J call TRBJ2-7, with 10 bases identical to TRBD2. There are 16 residues in the CDR3. Germline trimming cut 0 bases from V and 6 bases from J; bases unmatched to any gene: 9. Germline CDR1 SGHRS, CDR2 YFSETQ. The CDR3 DNA reads TGCGCCAGCAGCTTGGTGGCTAGCGGGGGAGGGGGCGAGCAGTACTTC. The encoded protein is CASSLVASGGGGEQYF.

The rearrangement joins TRBV7-9 to TRBJ2-5, with TRBD1 matching over 9 bases. CDR1 SEHNR and CDR2 FQNEAQ come from the germline V gene (reference sequence). Germline trimming cut 5 bases from V and 1 base from J; bases unmatched to any gene: 8. CDR3 length: 16 amino acids. This CDR3 reads CASSPWDRDVQETQYF. The CDR3 DNA is TGTGCCAGCAGCCCCTGGGACAGGGATGTCCAAGAGACCCAGTACTTC.

The chain uses TRBV4-3 and TRBJ2-3; a possible D gene is TRBD2 (6 bases). The CDR3 loop spans 17 amino acids. CDR1 is LGHNA, CDR2 YSLEER, per germline. Between the trimmed V and J ends, which lost 0 bases and 4 bases, there was a span of 17 bases. The CDR3 DNA follows: TGCGCCAGCAGCCAAGATCTGGTCCGGGGGACCTCAGATACGCAGTATTTT. This codes for CASSQDLVRGTSDTQYF.

The chain uses TRBV29-1 and TRBJ2-1; D is perhaps TRBD2 (6 bases). The ends were cut back, 6 bases at V and 6 bases at J, with 18 bases in the middle. Germline values: CDR1 SQVTM, CDR2 ANQGSEA. This CDR3 has 14 amino acids. The CDR3 DNA is TGCAGCGTAGGCCGGGACCTGGAGGGCAATGAGCAGTTCTTC. Its translation: CSVGRDLEGNEQFF.

The chain combines TRBV3-1 (or the pseudogene TRBV3-2) with TRBJ2-7; 10 bases line up with TRBD2. This CDR3 is built from 14 residues. The germline gives CDR1 LGHDT, CDR2 YNNKEL (reference sequence). V shed 5 bases and J 6 bases; nucleotides not matched to a gene: 7. This chain's CDR3 is CASSKTSGIPEQYF. DNA for the CDR3: TGTGCCAGCAGCAAAACTAGCGGGATTCCCGAGCAGTACTTC.

This chain joins TRBV10-3 and TRBJ1-6; no definite D call. CDR1 is ENHRY, CDR2 SYGVKD, per germline. The V and J ends lost 6 bases and 7 bases respectively, with 16 bases between them. The CDR3 length is 15 residues. The CDR3 DNA reads TGTGCCATCAGGCCCCAAGCGGAAGGCAATTCACCCCTCCACTTT. Protein sequence: CAIRPQAEGNSPLHF.

The rearrangement joins TRBV14 to TRBJ2-3; 8 bases are shared with TRBD1. Germline V gene lookup returns CDR1 SGHDN and CDR2 FVKESK. This CDR3 has 17 amino acids. Unmatched junction bases numbered 10, after V lost 1 base and J lost 4 bases. For the CDR3, the DNA is TGTGCCAGCAGCCAAGCTGCTAGACAGGGGCGGTCAGATACGCAGTATTTT. Protein product: CASSQAARQGRSDTQYF. Based on the CDR3 plus reference TRBV14 and TRBJ2-3, the full variable domain is EAGVTQFPSHSVIEKGQTVTLRCDPISGHDNLYWYRRVMGKEIKFLLHFVKESKQDESGMPNNRFLAERTGGTYSTLKVQPAELEDSGVYFCASSQAARQGRSDTQYFGPGTRLTVL.

V gene TRBV14 combines with J gene TRBJ1-1; TRBD1 aligns across 7 bases. The CDR3 runs to 15 residues. Per germline, CDR1 SGHDN and CDR2 FVKESK. V shed 4 bases, J shed 1 base, and the junction held 6 bases outside the gene matches. CDR3 sequence: CASSRLTGQNTEAFF. CDR3 in DNA: TGTGCCAGCAGCCGTCTGACAGGGCAGAACACTGAAGCTTTCTTT.

The chain recombines TRBV2 with TRBJ2-2, with 9 bases that match TRBD1. Germline V lookup: CDR1 SNHLY, CDR2 FYNNEI. There are 16 residues in the CDR3. Trimming at V came to 2 bases and at J to 4 bases, leaving 5 bases not matched to a gene. The CDR3 sequence: CASSEQGQGFTGELFF. The CDR3 region has the DNA TGTGCCAGCAGTGAACAGGGACAGGGTTTCACCGGGGAGCTGTTTTTT.

V gene TRBV7-2 combines with J gene TRBJ2-1; 10 nucleotides agree with TRBD2. The V gene's germline CDR1 is SGHTA and CDR2 FQGNSA. J gave up 9 bases and V 5 bases, and 10 bases lay outside the gene matches. This CDR3 is built from 15 residues. The CDR3 spells CASSPRVAGGREQFF. DNA of the CDR3: TGTGCCAGCAGCCCCCGGGTAGCGGGAGGACGTGAGCAGTTCTTC.

This chain joins TRBV2 and TRBJ2-5; TRBD1 matches at 7 bases. The CDR3 is made up of 15 amino acids. Germline CDR1 SNHLY, CDR2 FYNNEI. Unmatched junction bases numbered 7, after V lost 1 base and J lost 5 bases. This CDR3 is CASSEDRGRGETQYF. The CDR3 bases are TGTGCCAGCAGTGAAGACAGGGGAAGGGGGGAGACCCAGTACTTC.

The count of this clone is one. This chain connects TRBV14 to TRBJ1-2; D perhaps matches TRBD1 (5 bases). The germline V gene has CDR1 SGHDN and CDR2 FVKESK. The germline V and J ends were trimmed by 1 base and 4 bases, with 7 bases remaining between them. The CDR3 length is 13 residues. CDR3: CASSQGQSYGYTF. The CDR3 DNA reads as TGTGCCAGCAGCCAAGGACAGAGCTATGGCTACACCTTC.

The V and J genes are TRBV6-2 or TRBV6-3 and TRBJ1-5, with TRBD1 as a possible D gene (6 bases). V was trimmed by 4 bases and J by 5 bases, leaving 9 bases between them. Germline V gene lookup returns CDR1 MNHEY and CDR2 SVGEGT. This CDR3 spans 13 amino acids. CDR3 bases: TGTGCCAGCAGTTTACAGGGTGATCAGCCCCAGCATTTT. Translating gives CASSLQGDQPQHF.

The chain recombines TRBV10-1 with TRBJ1-6, with no clear D. The V end was cut by 0 bases, the J end by 9 bases, with 6 bases between. This CDR3 is built from 13 residues. Germline-derived CDR1 and CDR2 are WNHNN and SYGVQD (reference sequence). The CDR3 spells CASSESRISPLHF. For the CDR3, the DNA is TGCGCCAGCAGTGAGTCGAGGATTTCACCCCTCCACTTT.

The chain has TRBV27 and TRBJ1-1, with D possibly matching TRBD1 (6 bases). V was cut by 6 bases and J by 1 base, with 15 bases left in between. The germline gives CDR1 MNHEY, CDR2 SMNVEV (reference sequence). The CDR3 consists of 15 residues. CDR3 sequence reads: CASRPGGPGNTEAFF. CDR3 nucleotide sequence: TGTGCCAGCAGGCCGGGGGGGCCGGGGAACACTGAAGCTTTCTTT.

The chain recombines TRBV6-5 with TRBJ1-1; D remains unclear. The CDR3 contains 15 residues. The V gene's germline CDR1 is MNHEY and CDR2 SVGAGI. V dropped 0 bases and J dropped 0 bases, with 8 bases sitting between them. The CDR3 is CASSYSRSMNTEAFF. The CDR3 nucleotides are TGTGCCAGCAGTTACTCTCGGAGCATGAACACTGAAGCTTTCTTT.

The V call is TRBV19, the J call TRBJ2-1; TRBD2 matches at 8 bases. After removal of 7 bases from V and 10 bases from J, the junction contained 15 bases not matched to a gene. In germline, CDR1 is LNHDA, CDR2 SQIVND (reference sequence). The CDR3 loop spans 15 amino acids. CDR3 nucleotide sequence: TGTGCCAGTACCCTCGGGAGCGGGGGCTCCGTAGAGCAGTTCTTC. Translating gives CASTLGSGGSVEQFF.

V gene TRBV27 combines with J gene TRBJ2-7, with TRBD2 matching 10 bases. Per the germline V gene, CDR1 is MNHEY and CDR2 is SMNVEV (reference sequence). The CDR3 is 17 residues long. Trimming took 2 bases from V and 2 from J; bases not matched to a gene: 9. CDR3 sequence reads: CASSLRPTSGYAYEQYF. The CDR3 nucleotides are TGTGCCAGCAGTTTAAGACCGACTAGCGGGTACGCCTACGAGCAGTACTTC.

The chain recombines TRBV7-9 with TRBJ1-1; D ambiguous. V was clipped by 5 bases and J by 6 bases, with 13 bases between them. Germline assignment: CDR1 SEHNR and CDR2 FQNEAQ (reference sequence). This CDR3 spans 13 amino acids. CDR3 sequence reads: CASSPRLQSEAFF. The CDR3, as DNA: TGTGCCAGCAGCCCCCGGCTACAGTCTGAAGCTTTCTTT.

The chain couples TRBV27 to TRBJ1-2; a weak D match, TRBD1 (6 bases). Trimming stripped 2 bases from V and 6 bases from J, with 10 bases between. Germline V CDR1 and CDR2: MNHEY, SMNVEV (reference sequence). The CDR3 spans 13 residues. The CDR3, as DNA: TGTGCCAGCAGTTTAGGACAGCCGCATGGCTACACCTTC. The encoded protein is CASSLGQPHGYTF.

In its sample, this clone was seen a few times. CDR3 nucleotide sequence: TGTGCCAGCAGCTCCGACAGGACGTATCAGCCCCAGCATTTT. Translating it yields CASSSDRTYQPQHF. The gene calls are TRBV27 and TRBJ1-5, with D possibly TRBD1 on 6 matching bases. Looked up from germline, CDR1 is MNHEY and CDR2 is SMNVEV (reference sequence). The V end lost 6 bases, the J end lost 5 bases, and 14 bases lay between the germline ends. This CDR3 comprises 14 residues.

This rearrangement joins TRBV28 to TRBJ2-7; a weak D match, TRBD1 (6 bases). V lost 6 bases and J 5 bases, leaving 14 bases between the germline ends. Germline V gives CDR1 MDHEN, CDR2 SYDVKM. The CDR3 contains 13 residues. The CDR3 coding sequence is TGTGCCAGCAGACCTACAGGGCTCCACGAGCAGTACTTC. It yields the protein CASRPTGLHEQYF.